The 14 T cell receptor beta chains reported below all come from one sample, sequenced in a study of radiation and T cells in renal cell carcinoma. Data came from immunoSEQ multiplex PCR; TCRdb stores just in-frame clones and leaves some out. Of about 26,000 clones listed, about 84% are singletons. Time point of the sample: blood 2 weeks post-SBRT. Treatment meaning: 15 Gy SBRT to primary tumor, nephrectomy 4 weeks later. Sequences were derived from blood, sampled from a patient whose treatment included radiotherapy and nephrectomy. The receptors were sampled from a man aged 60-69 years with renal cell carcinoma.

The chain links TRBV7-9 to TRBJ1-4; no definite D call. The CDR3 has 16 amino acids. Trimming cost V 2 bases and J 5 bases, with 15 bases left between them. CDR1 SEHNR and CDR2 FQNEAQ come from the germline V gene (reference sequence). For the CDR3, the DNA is TGTGCCAGCAGCTTAAGGAACTTCGGGAAAAATGAAAAACTGTTTTTT. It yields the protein CASSLRNFGKNEKLFF.

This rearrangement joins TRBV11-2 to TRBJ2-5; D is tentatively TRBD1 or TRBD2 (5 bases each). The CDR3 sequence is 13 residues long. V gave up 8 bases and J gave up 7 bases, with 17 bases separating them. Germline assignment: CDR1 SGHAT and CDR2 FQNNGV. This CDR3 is CASREGQLRTQYF. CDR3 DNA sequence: TGTGCCAGCCGGGAAGGACAATTGAGGACCCAGTACTTC. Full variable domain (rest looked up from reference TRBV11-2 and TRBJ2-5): EAGVAQSPRYKIIEKRQSVAFWCNPISGHATLYWYQQILGQGPKLLIQFQNNGVVDDSQLPKDRFSAERLKGVDSTLKIQPAKLEDSAVYLCASREGQLRTQYFGPGTRLLVL.

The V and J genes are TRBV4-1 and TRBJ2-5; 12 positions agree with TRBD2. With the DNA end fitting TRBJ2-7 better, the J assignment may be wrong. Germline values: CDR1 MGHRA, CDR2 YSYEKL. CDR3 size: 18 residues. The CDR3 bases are TGCGCCAGCAGCCAAGGCCTAGCGGGAGGGCCGAGTCAGTACGAGCAGTACTTC. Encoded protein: CASSQGLAGGPSQYEQYF.

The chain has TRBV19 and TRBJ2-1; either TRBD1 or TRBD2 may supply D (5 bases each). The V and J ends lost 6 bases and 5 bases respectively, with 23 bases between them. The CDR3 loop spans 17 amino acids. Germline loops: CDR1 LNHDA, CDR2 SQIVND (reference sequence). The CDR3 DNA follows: TGTGCCAGTAGCACGCTCCCAATGGGGGAAGGACACAATGAGCAGTTCTTC. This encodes CASSTLPMGEGHNEQFF.

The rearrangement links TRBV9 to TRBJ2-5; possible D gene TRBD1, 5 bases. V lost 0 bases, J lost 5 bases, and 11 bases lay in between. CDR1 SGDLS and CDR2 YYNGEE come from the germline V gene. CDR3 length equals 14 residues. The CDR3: CASSVEGRVETQYF. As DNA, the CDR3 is TGTGCCAGCAGCGTAGAAGGCAGGGTGGAGACCCAGTACTTC.

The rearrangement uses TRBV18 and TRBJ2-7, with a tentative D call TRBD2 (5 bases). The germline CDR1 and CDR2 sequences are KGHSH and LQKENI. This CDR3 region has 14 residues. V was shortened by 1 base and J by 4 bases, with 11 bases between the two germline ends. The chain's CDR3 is CASSPQEGRYEQYF. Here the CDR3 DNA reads TGTGCCAGCTCACCACAAGAGGGCAGGTACGAGCAGTACTTC.

This chain's CDR3 is CASSRGRGIYEQYF. The CDR3 DNA follows: TGTGCCAGTAGTAGGGGGCGAGGAATCTACGAGCAGTACTTC. The chain carries TRBV19 and TRBJ2-7, with a tentative D call TRBD1 (6 bases). Germline CDR1 reads LNHDA; CDR2 reads SQIVND (reference sequence). Trimming removed 4 bases at V and 3 bases at J, with 13 bases between. The CDR3 loop spans 14 amino acids.

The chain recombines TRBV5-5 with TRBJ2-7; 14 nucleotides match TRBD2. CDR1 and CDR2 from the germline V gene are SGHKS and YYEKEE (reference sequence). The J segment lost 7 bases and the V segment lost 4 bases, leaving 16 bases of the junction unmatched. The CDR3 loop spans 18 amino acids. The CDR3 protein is CASSRGLAGVNKGLEQYF. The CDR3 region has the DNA TGTGCCAGCAGCCGGGGACTAGCGGGAGTGAATAAAGGTCTGGAGCAGTACTTC.

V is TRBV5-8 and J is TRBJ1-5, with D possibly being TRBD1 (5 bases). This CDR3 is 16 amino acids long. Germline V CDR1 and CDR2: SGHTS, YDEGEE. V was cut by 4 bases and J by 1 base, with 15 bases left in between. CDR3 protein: CASSRQLTPSNQPQHF. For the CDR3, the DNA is TGTGCCAGCAGCCGACAGCTCACTCCAAGCAATCAGCCCCAGCATTTT.

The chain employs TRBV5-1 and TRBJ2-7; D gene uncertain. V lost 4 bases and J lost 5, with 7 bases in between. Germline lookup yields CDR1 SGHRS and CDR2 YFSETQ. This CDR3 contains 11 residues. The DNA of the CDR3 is TGCGCCAGCAGCCCCGGCCACGAGCAGTACTTC. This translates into CASSPGHEQYF.

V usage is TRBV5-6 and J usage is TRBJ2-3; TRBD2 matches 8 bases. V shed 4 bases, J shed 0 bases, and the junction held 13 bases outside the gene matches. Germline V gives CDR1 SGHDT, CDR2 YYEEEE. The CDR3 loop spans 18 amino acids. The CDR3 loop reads CASSRGFEGTRSTDTQYF. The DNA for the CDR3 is TGTGCCAGCAGCCGGGGGTTTGAGGGGACTAGGAGCACAGATACGCAGTATTTT. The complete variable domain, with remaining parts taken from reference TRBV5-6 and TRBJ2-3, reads DAGVTQSPTHLIKTRGQQVTLRCSPKSGHDTVSWYQQALGQGPQFIFQYYEEEERQRGNFPDRFSGHQFPNYSSELNVNALLLGDSALYLCASSRGFEGTRSTDTQYFGPGTRLTVL.

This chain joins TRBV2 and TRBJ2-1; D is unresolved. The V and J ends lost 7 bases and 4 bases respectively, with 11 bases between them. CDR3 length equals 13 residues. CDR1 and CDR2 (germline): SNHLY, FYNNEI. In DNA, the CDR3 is TGTGCCAGCACTCCTGGACGGTACAATGAGCAGTTCTTC. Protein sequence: CASTPGRYNEQFF.

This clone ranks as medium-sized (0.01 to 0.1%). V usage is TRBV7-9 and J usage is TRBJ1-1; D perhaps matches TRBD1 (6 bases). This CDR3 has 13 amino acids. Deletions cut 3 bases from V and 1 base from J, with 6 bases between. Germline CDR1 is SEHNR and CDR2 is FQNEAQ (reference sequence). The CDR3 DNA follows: TGTGCCAGCAGCTTGGACAGGAACACTGAAGCTTTCTTT. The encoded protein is CASSLDRNTEAFF.

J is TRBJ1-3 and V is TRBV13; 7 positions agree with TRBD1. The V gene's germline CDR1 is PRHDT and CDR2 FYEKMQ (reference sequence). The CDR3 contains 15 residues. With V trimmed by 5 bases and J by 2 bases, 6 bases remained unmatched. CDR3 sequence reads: CASSPTGTAGNTIYF. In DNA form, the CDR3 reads TGTGCCAGCAGCCCCACGGGGACAGCTGGAAACACCATATATTTT.